One T cell receptor beta chain is described in this entry. The antigen remains unidentified. The sample comes from a study of T cell clones after liver transplantation. Study as a whole: A pre-transplant mixed lymphocyte reaction with TCRbeta sequencing defined graft-donor-reactive clones followed in post-transplant blood. Third-party-reactive TCRbeta sequences from pre-transplant mixed lymphocyte reactions served as antigen-independent comparators.

Repertoires were generated with immunoSEQ multiplex PCR, while TCRdb's copy carries only in-frame clones and drops some. The table records tens of thousands of clones, approximately 84% of them present only once. The CDR3 runs 12 residues. Per the germline V gene, CDR1 is SGHTA and CDR2 is FQGNSA. With 8 bases removed from V and 3 bases from J, the gap between germline ends came to 8 bases. Findings of the study overall: Circulating graft-donor-reactive CD4 TCRbeta sequences fell significantly post-transplant in most of the 8 subjects. Migration into the graft, not deletion, may explain lost graft donor-reactive T cells.

Sequences were derived from CD4+ T cells from blood, sampled before liver transplant. The chain links TRBV7-2 to TRBJ1-5; D not certain. The TCR originated in a human donor who received a liver transplant. The CDR3 sequence: CASSFANQPQHF. For the CDR3, the DNA is TGTGCCAGCTCGTTCGCCAATCAGCCCCAGCATTTT.